A selection of T cell receptor beta chains follows, all from one sample in a study of cytomegalovirus exposure and HLA in healthy donors. Clones were sequenced by immunoSEQ multiplex PCR, and TCRdb holds only the in-frame ones, with some missing. This sample's table reports about 130,000 clones. Specimen: PBMCs. These receptor sequences come from a man aged 18 to 29 in good health and CMV-seronegative. Both conserved end residues are part of each CDR3. The D gene is left open where the match is weak.

TRBV28,TRBJ1-2,.,CASNSRVANYGYTF,TGTGCCAGCAACTCCCGGGTAGCGAACTATGGCTACACCTTC
TRBV2,TRBJ1-3,.,CASSDRTGSGNTIYF,TGTGCCAGCAGTGATCGTACAGGCTCTGGAAACACCATATATTTT
TRBV9,TRBJ2-2,.,CASSVEIAASSFGELFF,TGTGCCAGCAGCGTAGAGATAGCGGCGTCTTCCTTCGGGGAGCTGTTTTTT
TRBV14,TRBJ2-7,TRBD1,CASSQARDSSYEQYF,TGTGCCAGCAGCCAAGCAAGGGACAGCTCCTACGAGCAGTACTTC
TRBV6-1,TRBJ1-2,TRBD1,CASSADRLNTF,TGTGCCAGCAGTGCGGACAGGTTGAACACCTTC
TRBV12-5,TRBJ1-5,.,CASQQAGSNQPQHF,TGTGCTTCACAGCAGGCCGGAAGCAATCAGCCCCAGCATTTT
TRBV18,TRBJ1-6,.,CASSPGAEGPPLHF,TGTGCCAGCTCACCCGGAGCGGAGGGACCCCCCCTCCACTTT
TRBV30,TRBJ2-7,.,CAWSNGEQYF,TGTGCCTGGAGTAACGGGGAGCAGTACTTC
TRBV5-6,TRBJ2-7,.,CASSTGWGVLPYEQYF,TGTGCCAGCAGCACCGGATGGGGGGTCCTGCCCTACGAGCAGTACTTC
TRBV6-5,TRBJ2-7,TRBD2,CASSPRTSGRLEQYF,TGTGCCAGCAGTCCCCGGACTAGCGGGAGACTCGAGCAGTACTTC
TRBV28,TRBJ1-2,TRBD1,CASRTPRQGHYGYTF,TGTGCCAGCAGGACGCCCAGACAGGGACACTATGGCTACACCTTC
TRBV27,TRBJ2-2,.,CASSLAQANTGELFF,TGTGCCAGCAGTTTGGCACAGGCGAACACCGGGGAGCTGTTTTTT
TRBV18,TRBJ1-4,.,CASSLGLQGFNEKLFF,TGTGCCAGCTCACTCGGCCTCCAGGGATTTAATGAAAAACTGTTTTTT
TRBV18,TRBJ2-7,.,CASSPPGAQEQYF,TGTGCCAGCTCACCACCGGGAGCCCAAGAGCAGTACTTC
TRBV7-6,TRBJ2-1,TRBD2,CASSLIAGGLNEQFF,TGTGCCAGCAGCTTAATAGCGGGAGGCCTCAATGAGCAGTTCTTC
TRBV10-3,TRBJ1-5,TRBD1,CAISDQGANSNQPQHF,TGTGCCATCAGTGACCAGGGGGCAAATAGCAATCAGCCCCAGCATTTT
TRBV11-2,TRBJ2-3,TRBD2,CASSLDLWAGGRSTDTQYF,TGTGCCAGCAGCTTAGATCTGTGGGCGGGGGGGCGTAGCACAGATACGCAGTATTTT
TRBV7-2,TRBJ2-3,TRBD2,CASRRRIAGGLDTQYF,TGTGCCAGCAGGAGAAGAATAGCGGGGGGATTAGATACGCAGTATTTT
TRBV14,TRBJ2-7,.,CASSPLAGSYEQYF,TGTGCCAGCAGCCCACTTGCGGGTTCCTACGAGCAGTACTTC
TRBV28,TRBJ2-2,.,CASSLPLSTGELFF,TGTGCCAGCAGTTTACCCCTAAGCACCGGGGAGCTGTTTTTT
TRBV7-2,TRBJ2-7,.,CASSLTGSSYEQYF,TGTGCCAGCAGCTTAACAGGGAGCTCCTACGAGCAGTACTTC
TRBV5-1,TRBJ1-1,.,CASRGGAEAFF,TGCGCCAGCAGAGGAGGCGCTGAAGCTTTCTTT
TRBV11-3,TRBJ2-1,TRBD2,CASSRGAGGIEQFF,TGTGCCAGCAGCCGGGGAGCGGGGGGAATTGAGCAGTTCTTC
TRBV5-4,TRBJ2-7,.,CASSLGGGARYEQYF,TGTGCCAGCAGCTTGGGTGGGGGGGCAAGATACGAGCAGTACTTC
TRBV27,TRBJ1-1,.,CASHPWQGLGGAEAFF,TGTGCCAGCCACCCTTGGCAGGGGTTGGGTGGGGCTGAAGCTTTCTTT
TRBV28,TRBJ2-7,TRBD1,CASSFSTGWGYEQYF,TGTGCCAGCAGTTTTTCGACAGGGTGGGGGTACGAGCAGTACTTC
TRBV15,TRBJ2-7,.,CATSWPSSGFSEQYF,TGTGCCACCAGCTGGCCGTCTTCAGGCTTTAGCGAGCAGTACTTC
TRBV5-1,TRBJ1-3,.,CASSLAVVSSGNTIYF,TGCGCCAGCAGCTTGGCCGTCGTTAGCTCTGGAAACACCATATATTTT
TRBV6-1,TRBJ2-7,TRBD1,CASSELPGQGPYEQYF,TGTGCCAGCAGTGAACTACCGGGACAGGGACCATACGAGCAGTACTTC
TRBV27,TRBJ2-7,TRBD2,CASSSQGGSLYEQYF,TGTGCCAGCAGTTCCCAGGGCGGGAGTCTCTACGAGCAGTACTTC
TRBV6-5,TRBJ2-5,.,CASSYSRLQETQYF,TGTGCCAGCAGTTACTCGAGGCTTCAAGAGACCCAGTACTTC
TRBV10-3,TRBJ2-5,.,CAISESRTEETQYF,TGTGCCATCAGTGAGTCTCGGACAGAAGAGACCCAGTACTTC
TRBV30,TRBJ2-1,.,CAWSVIPENEQFF,TGTGCCTGGAGTGTAATCCCCGAGAATGAGCAGTTCTTC
TRBV18,TRBJ1-2,.,CASSLTETNYGYTF,TGTGCCAGCTCACTGACAGAAACTAACTATGGCTACACCTTC
TRBV7-9,TRBJ1-2,TRBD1,CASSLATGSMANYGYTF,TGTGCCAGCAGCTTAGCGACAGGGTCGATGGCTAACTATGGCTACACCTTC
TRBV5-1,TRBJ1-2,TRBD1,CASSYPGGSGTNYGYTF,TGCGCCAGCAGCTACCCAGGGGGCTCGGGGACTAACTATGGCTACACCTTC
TRBV30,TRBJ1-4,.,CAWTRGLKNEKLFF,TGTGCCTGGACCCGGGGGTTGAAGAATGAAAAACTGTTTTTT
TRBV5-1,TRBJ1-1,TRBD1,CASSPDRGEAFF,TGCGCCAGCAGCCCGGACAGGGGTGAAGCTTTCTTT
TRBV12-1,TRBJ1-4,.,CASRLRQGVGEKLFF,TGTGCCAGCAGACTCAGACAGGGGGTAGGTGAAAAACTGTTTTTT
TRBV5-4,TRBJ2-1,.,CASSLDPESSYNEQFF,TGTGCCAGCAGCTTGGATCCGGAGAGCTCCTACAATGAGCAGTTCTTC
TRBV29-1,TRBJ1-1,.,CSVVGGNTEAFF,TGCAGCGTTGTCGGGGGGAACACTGAAGCTTTCTTT
TRBV18,TRBJ1-2,.,CASSPGETYGYTF,TGTGCCAGCTCACCAGGGGAGACCTATGGCTACACCTTC
TRBV6-1,TRBJ1-1,.,CASSETPGFGAFF,TGTGCCAGCAGTGAAACTCCAGGGTTTGGGGCTTTCTTT
TRBV18,TRBJ1-1,.,CASSSLNGRGGNTEAFF,TGTGCCAGCTCATCACTAAACGGGAGGGGAGGAAACACTGAAGCTTTCTTT
TRBV5-6,TRBJ2-1,.,CASSLVPEGPSYNEQFF,TGTGCCAGCAGCTTGGTCCCGGAGGGACCCTCCTACAATGAGCAGTTCTTC
TRBV11-2,TRBJ2-1,.,CASSLVSSSNEQFF,TGTGCCAGCAGCTTAGTCTCGTCTAGCAATGAGCAGTTCTTC
TRBV29-1,TRBJ2-7,.,CSVVADSPYEQYF,TGCAGCGTTGTCGCGGACAGCCCCTACGAGCAGTACTTC
TRBV6-1,TRBJ2-7,TRBD1,CASSEVGSLLGQGPGEQYF,TGTGCCAGCAGTGAAGTCGGGTCGCTGCTAGGACAGGGCCCGGGGGAGCAGTACTTC
TRBV6-5,TRBJ2-5,.,CASSHDLGETQYF,TGTGCCAGCAGTCACGATCTTGGCGAGACCCAGTACTTC
TRBV5-4,TRBJ2-7,TRBD1,CASSFLNRGLYEQYF,TGTGCCAGCAGCTTCTTAAACAGGGGGCTATACGAGCAGTACTTC
TRBV19,TRBJ2-3,.,CASSPRVGTGVGPTDTQYF,TGTGCCAGTAGTCCCAGGGTTGGTACGGGAGTGGGCCCCACAGATACGCAGTATTTT
TRBV5-4,TRBJ2-5,TRBD2,CASSPDSGSSRETQYF,TGTGCCAGCAGCCCAGACAGCGGGAGTAGTCGGGAGACCCAGTACTTC
TRBV30,TRBJ2-7,TRBD2,CAWTPRTRLYEQYF,TGTGCCTGGACTCCGAGGACTAGACTGTACGAGCAGTACTTC
TRBV11-3,TRBJ2-7,TRBD1,CASSLAGTGHEQYF,TGTGCCAGCAGCTTAGCTGGGACAGGGCACGAGCAGTACTTC
TRBV19,TRBJ1-2,TRBD1,CASTSADRSYFLNYGYTF,TGTGCCAGTACCAGCGCGGACAGGAGCTATTTCCTCAACTATGGCTACACCTTC
TRBV4-2,TRBJ2-7,.,CASSQGWLDSTYEQYF,TGTGCCAGCAGCCAAGGGTGGCTGGACAGCACCTACGAGCAGTACTTC
TRBV7-9,TRBJ1-1,.,CASSLALNSGAFF,TGTGCCAGCAGCTTAGCGTTGAACTCAGGAGCTTTCTTT
TRBV7-9,TRBJ2-3,.,CASSLDSPTDTQYF,TGTGCCAGCAGCTTAGACAGTCCTACAGATACGCAGTATTTT
TRBV6-5,TRBJ1-2,.,CASTAGVNYGYTF,TGTGCCAGCACTGCGGGGGTGAACTATGGCTACACCTTC
TRBV7-9,TRBJ2-7,.,CASSVSYEQYF,TGTGCCAGCAGCGTCTCCTACGAGCAGTACTTC